This T cell receptor beta chain was sequenced for a study of blood T cell repertoires in COVID-19. Study-wide background: PBMCs, B-cell-depleted T cells, or T cells provided the cDNA or gDNA that made up the material.

Participants were placed into cohorts based on the clinical history they reported. CDR3 length equals 15 residues. CDR1 is SNHLY, CDR2 FYNNEI, per germline. Trimming removed 1 base from V and 0 bases from J, with 10 bases in between. Authors' processing steps: How many nucleated cells were present was estimated from reference gene primer amplification. Repertoires were generated with immunoSEQ multiplex PCR, while TCRdb's copy carries only in-frame clones and drops some. The DNA was the basis for D and trimming; V, J and clone size are from that table. The sample holds about 480,000 clones; roughly nine tenths are singletons and the top ten take roughly 8%.

The specimen was PBMCs or T cells enriched from blood (not recorded which). This TCR derives from a woman aged 55-69 years who had recovered from COVID-19. The chain employs TRBV2 and TRBJ2-7; maybe TRBD2 (6 bases). For the CDR3, the DNA is TGTGCCAGCAGTGAAGAATTAGCGGTCTCCTACGAGCAGTACTTC. Residues: CASSEELAVSYEQYF.